This T cell receptor (beta chain) came from a study of cytomegalovirus exposure and HLA in healthy donors. There are 15 residues in the CDR3. J lost 5 bases, V lost 5 bases, and 6 bases had no gene match. Germline loops: CDR1 SGHAT, CDR2 FQNNGV. The PCR was carried out with 60 Vbeta primers and 13 Jbeta primers. The method was immunoSEQ multiplex PCR; TCRdb's version includes in-frame clones alone and lacks a portion of them. The sample lists some 130,000 clones; 80% were seen once. With respect to this clone: Other nucleotide sequences in the sample specify the same CDR3.

Material: PBMCs. The TCR was taken from a man aged 25 to 45 in good health and CMV-seronegative. The rearrangement joins TRBV11-2 to TRBJ2-2; 9 nucleotides align to TRBD2. The CDR3 DNA is TGTGCCAGCAGCCGACTGGCGGGAGGGACCGGGGAGCTGTTTTTT. Translating it yields CASSRLAGGTGELFF.